These 26 T cell receptor beta chains came from one sample sequenced in a study of lymphopenia after photon versus proton radiotherapy (dated by TCRdb to about 2019). Libraries were prepared through the immunoSEQ multiplex PCR assay. In its TCRdb copy, this immuneACCESS table keeps in-frame sequences only and misses some clones. Where compared with another copy, unresolved V genes explain less than half of these, and the others have no known cause. This sample holds roughly 65,000 clones; approximately 91% were observed only once. Approximately 2.6% of the sample belongs to the ten largest clones. The input for sequencing was peripheral blood, taken from a patient treated with photon-based radiotherapy. The source is a woman in her sixties or seventies with pancreatic cancer.

This chain links TRBV5-1 with TRBJ1-2; 7 bases are a match to TRBD1. Germline loops: CDR1 SGHRS, CDR2 YFSETQ. The CDR3 has 15 residues. With 6 bases clipped from V and 4 bases from J, the junction kept 12 bases outside the gene matches. The CDR3: CASNPTGAQGYGYTF. DNA for the CDR3: TGCGCCAGCAACCCTACAGGGGCTCAGGGCTATGGCTACACCTTC.

The chain carries TRBV21-1 and TRBJ1-4. TRBV21-1 represents a pseudogene. CDR3 size: 16 residues. Here the CDR3 DNA reads TGTGCCAGCAGCCGCTTAAGGTGGCTAACTAATGAAAAACTGTTTTTT. This codes for CASSRLRWLTNEKLFF.

This chain joins TRBV5-8 and TRBJ1-4; D might be TRBD1 (5 bases). CDR1 is SGHTS, CDR2 YDEGEE, per germline. The CDR3 totals 13 residues. The ends were cut back, 7 bases at V and 7 bases at J, with 14 bases in the middle. The CDR3 protein is CASYGGPGEKLFF. DNA of the CDR3: TGTGCCAGCTACGGGGGACCAGGTGAAAAACTGTTTTTT.

The chain combines TRBV10-3 with TRBJ2-1; D could derive from TRBD1 or TRBD2 (8 bases each). With 10 bases removed from V and 3 bases from J, the gap between germline ends came to 28 bases. CDR1 and CDR2 from the germline V gene are ENHRY and SYGVKD. The CDR3 contains 18 residues. The CDR3 sequence: CATTGGAGVGGHYNEQFF. CDR3 coding DNA: TGTGCCACCACAGGGGGAGCGGGAGTGGGAGGACACTACAATGAGCAGTTCTTC.

The chain has TRBV29-1 and TRBJ1-1; D unresolved. The CDR3 loop spans 17 amino acids. Germline-derived CDR1 and CDR2 are SQVTM and ANQGSEA. V gave up 4 bases and J gave up 2 bases, with 23 bases separating them. CDR3 loop: CSVGRSLAGPTNTEAFF. The CDR3 nucleotides read TGCAGCGTTGGTCGCAGTTTGGCCGGACCTACTAACACTGAAGCTTTCTTT.

The rearrangement uses TRBV5-6 and TRBJ2-5; 8 bases line up with TRBD2. V shed 3 bases and J 5 bases; nucleotides not matched to a gene: 6. Germline lookup yields CDR1 SGHDT and CDR2 YYEEEE. The CDR3 covers 14 residues. CDR3 region: CASSYAGGLETQYF. In nucleotides, the CDR3 is TGTGCCAGCAGCTATGCGGGGGGTTTGGAGACCCAGTACTTC. The complete variable domain, with remaining parts taken from reference TRBV5-6 and TRBJ2-5, reads DAGVTQSPTHLIKTRGQQVTLRCSPKSGHDTVSWYQQALGQGPQFIFQYYEEEERQRGNFPDRFSGHQFPNYSSELNVNALLLGDSALYLCASSYAGGLETQYFGPGTRLLVL.

This chain uses TRBV9 with TRBJ1-1; no clear D gene. Per the germline V gene, CDR1 is SGDLS and CDR2 is YYNGEE. The CDR3 is 14 amino acids. V shed 4 bases and J shed 0 bases, with 10 bases lying between them. Written as DNA, the CDR3 is TGTGCCAGCAGCCGGGATCCGATGAACACTGAAGCTTTCTTT. Translated: CASSRDPMNTEAFF.

The chain joins TRBV19 to TRBJ1-5, with D maybe TRBD1 (5 bases). Per the germline V gene, CDR1 is LNHDA and CDR2 is SQIVND (reference sequence). With 1 base removed from V and 4 bases from J, the gap between germline ends came to 17 bases. CDR3 length: 17 residues. The CDR3 here is CASSIVMAGRTNQPQHF. The CDR3 DNA follows: TGTGCCAGTAGTATAGTGATGGCAGGGCGTACTAATCAGCCCCAGCATTTT.

The chain has TRBV30 and TRBJ1-1, with D possibly TRBD1 on 5 matching bases. Trimming shortened V by 3 bases and J by 2 bases, and 13 bases separated the two germline ends. This CDR3 contains 14 residues. CDR1 is GTSNPN, CDR2 SVGIG, per germline (reference sequence). The CDR3 DNA follows: TGTGCCTGGAGGGGCAGGGTGCAAAACACTGAAGCTTTCTTT. It encodes CAWRGRVQNTEAFF. Based on the CDR3 plus reference TRBV30 and TRBJ1-1, the full variable domain is SQTIHQWPATLVQPVGSPLSLECTVEGTSNPNLYWYRQAAGRGLQLLFYSVGIGQISSEVPQNLSASRPQDRQFILSSKKLLLSDSGFYLCAWRGRVQNTEAFFGQGTRLTVV.

This rearrangement joins TRBV7-8 to TRBJ2-1, with D perhaps matching TRBD2 (6 bases). Germline CDR1 SGHVS, CDR2 FQNEAQ. The germline V and J ends were trimmed by 1 base and 15 bases, with 22 bases remaining between them. The CDR3 loop spans 15 amino acids. The CDR3, as DNA: TGTGCCAGCAGCTTAGTCTTGGGTTCGACTAGTATATTGTTCTTC. Translating it yields CASSLVLGSTSILFF.

The chain has TRBV2 and TRBJ2-7, with 11 bases matching TRBD2. J gave up 3 bases and V 6 bases, and 4 bases lay outside the gene matches. The CDR3 length is 14 residues. CDR1 is SNHLY and CDR2 is FYNNEI in the germline V gene. The CDR3 DNA reads TGTGCCAGCAGCGCCGGGACTAGCGGCTACGAGCAGTACTTC. Translated: CASSAGTSGYEQYF. Using reference TRBV2 and TRBJ2-7 for the parts outside the CDR3, the full variable domain is EPEVTQTPSHQVTQMGQEVILRCVPISNHLYFYWYRQILGQKVEFLVSFYNNEISEKSEIFDDQFSVERPDGSNFTLKIRSTKLEDSAMYFCASSAGTSGYEQYFGPGTRLTVT.

The J gene is TRBJ2-2, the V gene TRBV5-1; D tentatively fits TRBD1 or TRBD2 (5 bases each). This CDR3 is built from 13 residues. The germline V gene has CDR1 SGHRS and CDR2 YFSETQ. V lost 6 bases and J lost 3, with 9 bases in between. The CDR3 here is CASMRGDTGELFF. The CDR3 DNA follows: TGCGCCAGCATGAGGGGAGACACCGGGGAGCTGTTTTTT.

The CDR3 here is CASSSPEGGPSGELFF. The CDR3 region has the DNA TGTGCCAGCAGCTCCCCGGAGGGAGGGCCATCCGGGGAGCTGTTTTTT. V is TRBV11-1 and J is TRBJ2-2, with 7 bases aligning to TRBD2. The CDR3 spans 16 residues. With 4 bases clipped from V and 6 bases from J, the junction kept 11 bases outside the gene matches. Germline CDR1 SGHAT, CDR2 FQDESV (reference sequence).

CDR3 sequence: CASSLAGGGDTQYF. CDR3 nucleotides: TGTGCCAGCAGCTTAGCGGGAGGGGGCGATACGCAGTATTTT. The chain uses TRBV7-3 and TRBJ2-3; 9 nucleotides match TRBD2. This CDR3 is built from 14 residues. Unmatched junction bases numbered 3, after V lost 2 bases and J lost 6 bases. Looked up from germline, CDR1 is SGHTA and CDR2 is FQGTGA.

The sample holds a few counts of this clone. J is TRBJ1-3 and V is TRBV4-1, with D possibly being TRBD1 (6 bases). Looked up from germline, CDR1 is MGHRA and CDR2 is YSYEKL. CDR3 length: 18 amino acids. V was pared by 2 bases and J by 0 bases, with 17 bases between. DNA of the CDR3: TGCGCCAGCAGCCAATTAGTAAACAGGGCACACTCTGGAAACACCATATATTTT. Translation gives CASSQLVNRAHSGNTIYF.

This chain joins TRBV9 and TRBJ1-3, with 7 bases fitting TRBD1. The CDR3 extends over 16 amino acids. Per germline, CDR1 SGDLS and CDR2 YYNGEE. J lost 0 bases, V lost 3 bases, and 6 bases had no gene match. CDR3 coding DNA: TGTGCCAGCAGCGGAAGGGGGCAAGGCTCTGGAAACACCATATATTTT. This encodes CASSGRGQGSGNTIYF.

The chain employs TRBV7-3 and TRBJ1-1, with TRBD1 matching over 8 bases. The V gene's germline CDR1 is SGHTA and CDR2 FQGTGA. The CDR3 has 15 residues. V trimming: 0 bases; J trimming: 5 bases; junction bases outside the gene matches: 5. The CDR3 region is CASSLTDRVLTEAFF. The CDR3, as DNA: TGTGCCAGCAGCTTAACGGACAGGGTCCTTACTGAAGCTTTCTTT.

The rearrangement joins TRBV19 to TRBJ2-2; tentatively, D is TRBD1 (5 bases). This CDR3 spans 14 amino acids. The V end lost 7 bases, the J end lost 2 bases, and 11 bases lay between the germline ends. Germline assignment: CDR1 LNHDA and CDR2 SQIVND (reference sequence). In DNA, the CDR3 is TGTGCCAGTAAGGGGCAGCTCAACACCGGGGAGCTGTTTTTT. Protein product: CASKGQLNTGELFF.

This chain links TRBV5-1 with TRBJ1-1; D is unresolved. The germline gives CDR1 SGHRS, CDR2 YFSETQ. V gave up 4 bases and J gave up 2 bases, with 12 bases separating them. This CDR3 has 14 residues. CDR3 coding DNA: TGCGCCAGCAGCCCGAAGGGTCCAAACACTGAAGCTTTCTTT. Residues: CASSPKGPNTEAFF.

The chain links TRBV6-5 to TRBJ1-2; D unresolved. The V end was cut by 3 bases, the J end by 4 bases, with 12 bases between. The CDR3 consists of 14 residues. The V gene's germline CDR1 is MNHEY and CDR2 SVGAGI. CDR3 residues: CASSYLPGPYGYTF. CDR3 nucleotides: TGTGCCAGCAGTTATCTCCCGGGCCCCTATGGCTACACCTTC.

The CDR3 sequence: CASSSVSTDTQYF. CDR3 DNA sequence: TGTGCCAGCAGCTCCGTTAGCACAGATACGCAGTATTTT. J is TRBJ2-3 and V is TRBV7-3; D unclear. CDR1 and CDR2 (germline): SGHTA, FQGTGA. V lost 4 bases and J lost 0, with 5 bases in between. The CDR3 contains 13 residues.

The J gene is TRBJ1-3, the V gene TRBV7-2, with D uncertain. V was pared by 4 bases and J by 0 bases, with 13 bases between. The CDR3 covers 16 residues. Germline V CDR1 and CDR2: SGHTA, FQGNSA. DNA for the CDR3: TGTGCCAGCAGCTGGCGTGGAGAGAGCTCTGGAAACACCATATATTTT. This codes for CASSWRGESSGNTIYF.

This clone was seen once. The V and J genes are TRBV5-1 and TRBJ2-1; maybe TRBD2 (6 bases). CDR1 is SGHRS and CDR2 is YFSETQ in the germline V gene. The ends were cut back, 0 bases at V and 6 bases at J, with 13 bases in the middle. The CDR3 length is 15 residues. The CDR3 nucleotides read TGCGCCAGCAGCTTGGAAGTGACTAGATTCAATGAGCAGTTCTTC. Translating gives CASSLEVTRFNEQFF.

The J gene is TRBJ2-2, the V gene TRBV7-2; D is unclear. Germline V gene sequence: CDR1 SGHTA, CDR2 FQGNSA. CDR3 length equals 16 residues. Trimming took 5 bases from V and 1 from J, leaving 14 bases between them. The CDR3: CASSPAIGRNTGELFF. Written as DNA, the CDR3 is TGTGCCAGCAGCCCGGCCATAGGACGGAACACCGGGGAGCTGTTTTTT.

This rearrangement joins TRBV2 to TRBJ1-3; D is possibly TRBD1 (5 bases). Germline V gives CDR1 SNHLY, CDR2 FYNNEI. Trimming cost V 6 bases and J 0 bases, with 12 bases left between them. CDR3 length: 15 amino acids. For the CDR3, the DNA is TGTGCCAGCAGAGTTCGGGGCACCTCTGGAAACACCATATATTTT. Residues: CASRVRGTSGNTIYF.

This clone showed up just once. The rearrangement uses TRBV6-6 and TRBJ2-7, with a possible D match to TRBD1 (6 bases). The length of the CDR3 is 16 residues. The V and J ends lost 5 bases and 0 bases respectively, with 17 bases between them. Germline V gene lookup returns CDR1 MNHNY and CDR2 SVGAGI (reference sequence). The CDR3 region has the DNA TGTGCCAGCAGTGCCCCCCTGACAGGCAGCTCCTACGAGCAGTACTTC. It translates to CASSAPLTGSSYEQYF.